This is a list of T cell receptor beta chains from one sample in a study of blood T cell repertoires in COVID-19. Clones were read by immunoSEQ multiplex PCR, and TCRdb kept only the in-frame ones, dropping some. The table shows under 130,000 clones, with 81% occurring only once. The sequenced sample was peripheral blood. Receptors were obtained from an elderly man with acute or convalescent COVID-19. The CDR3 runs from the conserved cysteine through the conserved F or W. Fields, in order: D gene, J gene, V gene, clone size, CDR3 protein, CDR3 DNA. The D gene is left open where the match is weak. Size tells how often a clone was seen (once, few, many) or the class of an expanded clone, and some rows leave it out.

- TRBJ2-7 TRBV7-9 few CASSPQSHRSKYEQYF TGTGCCAGCAGCCCGCAATCCCACCGGTCTAAATACGAGCAGTACTTC
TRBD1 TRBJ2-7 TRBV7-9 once CASSPGQLFYEQYF TGTGCCAGCAGCCCGGGACAGCTTTTCTACGAGCAGTACTTC
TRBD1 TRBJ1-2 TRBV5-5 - CASSLTGVAGYTF TGTGCCAGCAGCTTGACAGGGGTCGCTGGCTACACCTTC
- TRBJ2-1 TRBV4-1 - CASSQDGARAGYNEQFF TGCGCCAGCAGCCAAGATGGGGCCAGGGCAGGTTACAATGAGCAGTTCTTC
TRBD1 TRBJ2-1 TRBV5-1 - CASSLAPQGASGNEQFF TGCGCCAGCAGCTTGGCCCCGCAGGGGGCTTCGGGCAATGAGCAGTTCTTC
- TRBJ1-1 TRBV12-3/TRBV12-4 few CASSLRRTEAFF TGTGCCAGCAGTTTGCGAAGAACTGAAGCTTTCTTT
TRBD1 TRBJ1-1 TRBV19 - CASSGQGRMNTEAFF TGTGCCAGTAGTGGACAGGGACGAATGAACACTGAAGCTTTCTTT
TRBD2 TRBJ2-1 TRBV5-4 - CASSLGILAGGGNEQFF TGTGCCAGCAGCTTAGGTATTTTGGCGGGAGGTGGGAATGAGCAGTTCTTC
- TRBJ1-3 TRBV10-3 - CAISEPPKNTIYF TGTGCCATCAGTGAGCCCCCCAAAAACACCATATATTTT
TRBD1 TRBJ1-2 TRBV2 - CASSNGQGANYGYTF TGTGCCAGCAGTAACGGACAGGGGGCCAACTATGGCTACACCTTC
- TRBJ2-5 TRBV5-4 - CASSLDSWETQYF TGTGCCAGCAGCCTCGACAGTTGGGAGACCCAGTACTTC
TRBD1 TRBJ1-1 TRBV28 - CASSQTGALYYTEAFF TGTGCCAGCAGCCAAACAGGGGCCCTTTACTACACTGAAGCTTTCTTT
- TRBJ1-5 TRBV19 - CASSDTRYRGQPQHF TGTGCCAGTAGTGATACAAGATACCGGGGGCAGCCCCAGCATTTT
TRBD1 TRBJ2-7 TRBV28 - CASSLPGQPYEQYF TGTGCCAGCAGTCTGCCGGGACAGCCCTACGAGCAGTACTTC
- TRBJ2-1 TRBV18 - CASSPLDNREQFF TGTGCCAGCTCACCCCTGGACAACCGGGAGCAGTTCTTC
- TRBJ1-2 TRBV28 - CASRETANYGYTF TGTGCCAGCAGGGAGACAGCTAACTATGGCTACACCTTC
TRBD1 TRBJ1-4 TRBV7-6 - CASSFRGQGINEKLFF TGTGCCAGCAGCTTCCGCGGACAGGGGATTAATGAAAAACTGTTTTTT
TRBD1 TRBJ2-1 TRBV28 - CASSPRTGGGINEQFF TGTGCCAGCAGTCCTCGGACAGGGGGCGGTATAAATGAGCAGTTCTTC
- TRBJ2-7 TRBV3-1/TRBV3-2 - CASSQVPGPSYEQYF TGTGCCAGCAGCCAAGTTCCAGGGCCCTCTTACGAGCAGTACTTC
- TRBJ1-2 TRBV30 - CAWSSNSGTQYGYTF TGTGCCTGGAGTTCCAACTCCGGGACTCAATATGGCTACACCTTC
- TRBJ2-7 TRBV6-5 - CASFHRQGGYEQYF TGTGCCAGCTTTCATCGACAGGGAGGCTACGAGCAGTACTTC
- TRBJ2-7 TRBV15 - CATSGGLLSYEQYF TGTGCCACCAGCGGCGGACTCTTAAGCTACGAGCAGTACTTC
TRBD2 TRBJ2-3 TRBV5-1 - CASSLSGTSGRAGDTQYF TGCGCCAGCAGCTTATCCGGGACTAGCGGGAGGGCCGGAGATACGCAGTATTTT
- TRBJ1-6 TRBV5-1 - CASSLGEGYNSPLHF TGCGCCAGCAGCTTGGGAGAGGGCTATAATTCACCCCTCCACTTT
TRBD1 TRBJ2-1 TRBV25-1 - CASSTGQGPYNEQFF TGTGCCAGCAGTACGGGACAGGGACCCTACAATGAGCAGTTCTTC
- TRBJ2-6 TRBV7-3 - CASSLFPTGANVLTF TGTGCCAGCAGCTTATTCCCTACTGGGGCCAACGTCCTGACTTTC
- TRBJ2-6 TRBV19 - CASRTPRGSGANVLTF TGTGCCAGTAGAACACCCAGGGGCTCTGGGGCCAACGTCCTGACTTTC